The rows below give T cell receptor beta chains drawn from one sample of a study of CD8 T cells in ankylosing spondylitis. MiXCR, run by TCRdb on the 5' RACE reads, gives a single entry per CDR3 protein. The repertoire has a few hundred thousand distinct CDR3 sequences, about 10% of them found once; the top ten carry 6% to 7.5%. The sample consisted of blood, either unsorted or a sorted T cell fraction (not recorded which). Receptor source: a male donor with ankylosing spondylitis or in good health (not recorded which). Both conserved end residues are part of each CDR3. The D gene is left open where the match is weak. The size field is filled for only some rows; it gives once, few, many or a size class.

TRBV5-1	few	TRBD2	TRBJ2-3	CASSWRLAGGGKDTQYF	TGCGCCAGCAGCTGGAGACTAGCGGGAGGAGGGAAAGATACGCAGTATTTT
TRBV6-1	many	.	TRBJ2-2	CASRGGQGGTGELFF	TGTGCCAGCAGGGGAGGACAGGGAGGGACCGGGGAGCTGTTTTTT
TRBV4-2	many	TRBD2	TRBJ2-7	CASSREGLPGEQYF	TGTGCCAGCAGCCGGGAGGGACTGCCGGGGGAGCAGTACTTC
TRBV27	many	TRBD1	TRBJ2-7	CASSSSGTGRREQYF	TGTGCCAGCAGTTCCTCCGGGACAGGGAGGCGCGAGCAGTACTTC
TRBV7-8	few	TRBD1	TRBJ2-7	CASSFYGTVWYEQYF	TGTGCCAGCAGCTTCTACGGGACAGTCTGGTACGAGCAGTACTTC
TRBV3-1	many	TRBD1	TRBJ2-5	CASSLGTGEQETQYF	TGTGCCAGCAGCCTCGGGACAGGGGAGCAAGAGACCCAGTACTTC
TRBV20-1	many	.	TRBJ2-3	CSAASTRPPTDTQYF	TGCAGTGCTGCATCCACACGGCCCCCCACAGATACGCAGTATTTT
TRBV7-7	few	TRBD2	TRBJ2-5	CASSLGDYGAQYF	TGTGCCAGCAGCTTAGGGGACTACGGGGCCCAGTACTTC
TRBV5-1	many	.	TRBJ2-7	CASSLGGGDQQYF	TGCGCCAGCAGCTTGGGCGGGGGCGATCAGCAGTACTTC
TRBV29-1	many	.	TRBJ1-6	CSARRTSDSPLHF	TGCAGCGCCCGCCGGACTTCGGATTCACCCCTCCACTTT
TRBV21-1	few	.	TRBJ1-2	CASSKVSGQGCGYTF	TGTGCCAGCAGCAAAGTTTCGGGACAGGGCTGTGGCTACACCTTC
TRBV12-3/TRBV12-4	many	.	TRBJ2-3	CASRLDSTDTQYF	TGTGCCAGCAGGCTCGACAGCACAGATACGCAGTATTTT
TRBV6-1	many	TRBD2	TRBJ2-1	CASGSLGLVVGEQFF	TGTGCCAGCGGATCTTTGGGACTAGTCGTCGGTGAGCAGTTCTTC
TRBV7-6	many	.	TRBJ2-1	CASSSSGARFF	TGTGCCAGCAGCTCTTCGGGGGCCAGGTTCTTC
TRBV20-1	many	.	TRBJ2-3	CSARGDDTQYF	TGCAGTGCTCGGGGTGACGATACGCAGTATTTT
TRBV25-1	many	TRBD2	TRBJ2-5	CASSEAGLAGVTETQYF	TGTGCCAGCAGTGAGGCGGGACTAGCGGGAGTGACGGAGACCCAGTACTTC
TRBV4-2	few	TRBD2	TRBJ2-5	CASSQARSSGGPQETQYF	TGTGCCAGCAGCCAAGCCCGATCTAGCGGGGGCCCCCAAGAGACCCAGTACTTC
TRBV5-1	many	TRBD1	TRBJ2-1	CASSSDRGFNDEQFF	TGCGCCAGCAGCTCTGACAGGGGGTTTAACGATGAGCAGTTCTTC
TRBV7-9	.	.	TRBJ1-5	CASSQDSPYQPQHF	TGTGCCAGCAGCCAGGACAGTCCTTATCAGCCCCAGCATTTT
TRBV5-1	many	.	TRBJ2-1	CASSLALGGRRENEQFF	TGCGCCAGCAGCTTGGCCCTGGGGGGAAGAAGGGAAAATGAGCAGTTCTTC
TRBV7-2	few	.	TRBJ2-3	CASNNAGNTDTQYF	TGTGCCAGCAACAACGCGGGGAACACAGATACGCAGTATTTT
TRBV5-1	many	.	TRBJ1-2	CASSLGTPPNGYTF	TGCGCCAGCAGCTTGGGCACTCCTCCGAATGGCTACACCTTC
TRBV20-1	.	TRBD2	TRBJ2-3	CSASPSGGTDTQYF	TGCAGTGCTAGTCCGAGCGGGGGCACAGATACGCAGTATTTT
TRBV5-1	few	.	TRBJ1-1	CASSLPTRASASNTEAFF	TGCGCCAGCAGCTTGCCCACAAGAGCCTCCGCCAGCAACACTGAAGCTTTCTTT
TRBV2	few	.	TRBJ2-1	CALRAGSYNEQFF	TGTGCCCTCAGGGCCGGCTCCTACAATGAGCAGTTCTTC
TRBV29-1	many	TRBD1	TRBJ2-7	CSVRTGGYYEQYF	TGCAGCGTACGGACAGGGGGATACTACGAGCAGTACTTC
TRBV9	many	TRBD1	TRBJ1-2	CASSVAGTGPGYTF	TGTGCCAGCAGCGTCGCCGGGACAGGGCCGGGCTACACCTTC
TRBV4-1	.	.	TRBJ2-6	CASSSSGGSGANVLTF	TGCGCCAGCAGCTCAAGTGGGGGCTCTGGGGCCAACGTCCTGACTTTC
TRBV20-1	few	.	TRBJ2-7	CSARAPPDYEQYF	TGCAGTGCTAGAGCCCCCCCTGACTACGAGCAGTACTTC
TRBV21-1	few	.	TRBJ1-2	CASSFHPLGGYTF	TGTGCCAGCAGCTTCCACCCCCTTGGGGGCTACACCTTC
TRBV11-2	.	.	TRBJ2-7	CASSIDRPYEQYF	TGTGCCAGCAGCATCGACAGGCCCTACGAGCAGTACTTC
TRBV5-6	many	.	TRBJ2-1	CASSSGRRISYNEQFF	TGTGCCAGCAGCTCGGGGCGGCGGATCTCCTACAATGAGCAGTTCTTC
TRBV5-5	many	.	TRBJ2-3	CASSSAPTASTDTQYF	TGTGCCAGCAGCTCAGCTCCGACAGCCAGCACAGATACGCAGTATTTT
TRBV7-2	.	.	TRBJ2-5	CASSLAFGNSQETQYF	TGTGCCAGCAGCTTAGCTTTCGGCAATTCGCAAGAGACCCAGTACTTC
TRBV9	many	.	TRBJ2-1	CASSVVTGSHEQFF	TGTGCCAGCAGCGTAGTGACGGGCTCCCATGAGCAGTTCTTC
TRBV12-3/TRBV12-4	many	TRBD1	TRBJ2-7	CASSFATGSEQYF	TGTGCCAGCAGTTTCGCGACAGGGAGCGAGCAGTACTTC
TRBV10-2	many	TRBD1	TRBJ2-5	CASSFRDRGLFQETQYF	TGCGCCAGCAGCTTCCGGGACAGGGGGCTTTTTCAAGAGACCCAGTACTTC
TRBV6-5	many	.	TRBJ2-7	CASSYTTGSEQYF	TGTGCCAGCAGTTACACAACAGGCTCCGAGCAGTACTTC
TRBV7-9	.	.	TRBJ1-3	CASSLDPGNTIYF	TGTGCCAGCAGCTTAGATCCTGGAAACACCATATATTTT
TRBV5-5	many	.	TRBJ2-5	CASSLPRTQETQYF	TGTGCCAGCAGCTTGCCGCGAACCCAAGAGACCCAGTACTTC
TRBV20-1	many	TRBD1	TRBJ2-1	CSASLMTGWSYNEQFF	TGCAGTGCCTCCCTGATGACAGGGTGGTCCTACAATGAGCAGTTCTTC
TRBV20-1	many	.	TRBJ1-1	CSAPSGFTEAFF	TGCAGTGCGCCCTCGGGTTTCACTGAAGCTTTCTTT
TRBV29-1	.	.	TRBJ2-7	CSAWGSGLSYEQYF	TGCAGCGCCTGGGGCAGCGGCCTCTCCTACGAGCAGTACTTC
TRBV10-2	few	.	TRBJ2-7	CASSESQNYEQYF	TGCGCCAGCAGTGAGTCCCAGAACTACGAGCAGTACTTC
TRBV20-1	.	.	TRBJ2-1	CSARALPGGGSEQFF	TGCAGTGCTCGAGCGCTTCCGGGAGGGGGCAGTGAGCAGTTCTTC
TRBV20-1	many	.	TRBJ2-2	CSVVASWTGELFF	TGCAGTGTGGTGGCTAGTTGGACCGGGGAGCTGTTTTTT
TRBV5-1	many	TRBD2	TRBJ2-7	CASTGLAGGRTYEQYF	TGCGCCAGCACCGGACTAGCGGGAGGCCGAACCTACGAGCAGTACTTC
TRBV9	many	TRBD2	TRBJ2-3	CASSATSGATDTQYF	TGTGCCAGCAGCGCGACTAGCGGGGCCACAGATACGCAGTATTTT
TRBV5-1	.	.	TRBJ2-5	CASSLGLTQETQYF	TGCGCCAGCAGCTTAGGCCTAACCCAAGAGACCCAGTACTTC
TRBV27	many	.	TRBJ2-1	CASRPVFQEGYNEQFF	TGTGCCAGCCGCCCTGTGTTTCAGGAGGGATACAATGAGCAGTTCTTC
TRBV27	.	.	TRBJ1-1	CASSLSWPGETEAFF	TGTGCCAGCAGTTTATCGTGGCCAGGTGAAACTGAAGCTTTCTTT
TRBV5-4	many	TRBD1	TRBJ2-1	CASSLGGTGPYNEQFF	TGTGCCAGCAGCTTGGGGGGGACAGGGCCCTACAATGAGCAGTTCTTC
TRBV13	many	.	TRBJ1-1	CASSLGTGHANTEAFF	TGTGCCAGCAGCTTAGGGACAGGTCATGCGAACACTGAAGCTTTCTTT
TRBV20-1	many	TRBD1	TRBJ2-1	CSAPGGRQQGYNEQFF	TGCAGTGCCCCAGGGGGACGACAACAAGGGTACAATGAGCAGTTCTTC
TRBV15	many	TRBD1	TRBJ1-2	CATSRDFGGTGGYTF	TGTGCCACCAGCAGAGATTTTGGGGGGACAGGCGGCTACACCTTC